A single sample is the source of the 32 T cell receptor beta chains below, sequenced in a study of T cell responses to AZD1222 COVID-19 vaccine. The table came from immunoSEQ multiplex PCR; TCRdb's copy has only in-frame clones and leaves some out. The repertoire holds some 150,000 clones, with about 93% as singletons. This specimen consisted of peripheral blood, obtained on day 0 of AZD1222 vaccination. Every receptor here comes from an adult in good health.

The chain carries TRBV7-9 and TRBJ1-1; 7 bases are a match to TRBD1. The CDR3 is made up of 15 amino acids. V lost 1 base, J lost 5 bases, and 7 bases stayed unmatched. Germline-derived CDR1 and CDR2 are SEHNR and FQNEAQ (reference sequence). CDR3 bases: TGTGCCAGCAGCTTAGAGGCAGGGGGAAAGACTGAAGCTTTCTTT. It encodes CASSLEAGGKTEAFF.

This chain's CDR3 is CASSTLAVGGNTIYF. The CDR3 coding sequence is TGTGCCAGCAGCACCCTAGCCGTGGGAGGAAACACCATATATTTT. The rearrangement links TRBV9 to TRBJ1-3, with no clear D. V was pared by 4 bases and J by 4 bases, with 15 bases between. The CDR3 totals 15 residues. The germline gives CDR1 SGDLS, CDR2 YYNGEE.

The gene calls are TRBV2 and TRBJ2-3, with a tentative D call TRBD2 (5 bases). Germline V gene sequence: CDR1 SNHLY, CDR2 FYNNEI. Trimming took 3 bases from V and 12 from J, leaving 13 bases between them. The CDR3 consists of 12 residues. The CDR3: CASSEEVLPQYF. In DNA form, the CDR3 reads TGTGCCAGCAGTGAGGAGGTGCTCCCTCAGTATTTT.

CDR3 region: CASNPPPDRGANQPQHF. In DNA form, the CDR3 reads TGTGCCAGCAACCCTCCCCCCGACAGGGGAGCCAATCAGCCCCAGCATTTT. The V gene is TRBV13, the J gene TRBJ1-5, with TRBD1 matching 8 bases. The CDR3 has 17 residues. Unmatched junction bases numbered 14, after V lost 7 bases and J lost 3 bases. CDR1 and CDR2 from the germline V gene are PRHDT and FYEKMQ (reference sequence). Filled out from reference TRBV13 and TRBJ1-5, the complete variable domain reads AAGVIQSPRHLIKEKRETATLKCYPIPRHDTVYWYQQGPGQDPQFLISFYEKMQSDKGSIPDRFSAQQFSDYHSELNMSSLELGDSALYFCASNPPPDRGANQPQHFGDGTRLSIL.

The V gene is TRBV7-9, the J gene TRBJ1-2, with 9 positions matching TRBD1. J lost 8 bases, V lost 6 bases, and 13 bases had no gene match. Germline V gene lookup returns CDR1 SEHNR and CDR2 FQNEAQ (reference sequence). The CDR3 contains 15 residues. The chain's CDR3 is CASRGSGGTGSGYTF. Here the CDR3 DNA reads TGTGCCAGCAGGGGCTCTGGCGGGACAGGGTCGGGCTACACCTTC.

The V and J genes are TRBV7-3 and TRBJ2-1; 9 positions match TRBD2. The V gene end was trimmed by 4 bases and the J gene end by 3 bases; junction bases not matched to a gene: 4. The CDR3 sequence is 15 residues long. Germline V CDR1 and CDR2: SGHTA, FQGTGA. The DNA for the CDR3 is TGTGCCAGCAGCTCCGGGACTAGCTTCTACAATGAGCAGTTCTTC. Translated, it gives CASSSGTSFYNEQFF.

The chain uses TRBV6-5 and TRBJ1-5; D might be TRBD1 (5 bases). The V gene's germline CDR1 is MNHEY and CDR2 SVGAGI. This CDR3 is built from 15 residues. The V end lost 7 bases, the J end lost 3 bases, and 16 bases lay between the germline ends. The CDR3 sequence: CASNSGSGPNQPQHF. CDR3 DNA: TGTGCCAGCAATTCCGGATCGGGGCCCAATCAGCCCCAGCATTTT.

This chain connects TRBV19 to TRBJ1-5; a possible D gene is TRBD1 (5 bases). Deletions cut 5 bases from V and 0 bases from J, with 11 bases between. CDR3 length: 15 amino acids. Germline CDR1 is LNHDA and CDR2 is SQIVND (reference sequence). CDR3 nucleotides: TGTGCCAGTAGTCTTACCGACAGTAGCAATCAGCCCCAGCATTTT. Amino acid sequence: CASSLTDSSNQPQHF.

The rearrangement joins TRBV15 to TRBJ1-5; no reliable D call. V lost 2 bases to trimming and J lost 0 bases, with 11 bases between them. CDR1 is LNHNV, CDR2 YYDKDF, per germline (reference sequence). The CDR3 covers 16 residues. DNA of the CDR3: TGTGCCACCAGCAGAAACAGATTTAATAGCAATCAGCCCCAGCATTTT. Translated, it gives CATSRNRFNSNQPQHF.

This clone was detected only once. The V and J genes are TRBV5-1 and TRBJ1-2, with TRBD1 identical over 8 bases. This CDR3 is built from 14 residues. J was trimmed by 7 bases and V by 0 bases; bases with no gene match: 5. Looked up from germline, CDR1 is SGHRS and CDR2 is YFSETQ. CDR3 coding DNA: TGCGCCAGCAGCTTGGGGACAGGGAGAGGTGGCTACACCTTC. Its translation is CASSLGTGRGGYTF. The whole variable domain, filled in from reference TRBV5-1 and TRBJ1-2, reads KAGVTQTPRYLIKTRGQQVTLSCSPISGHRSVSWYQQTPGQGLQFLFEYFSETQRNKGNFPGRFSGRQFSNSRSEMNVSTLELGDSALYLCASSLGTGRGGYTFGSGTRLTVV.

The rearrangement uses TRBV7-8 and TRBJ2-3; weak D call: TRBD1 (6 bases). Germline V gene sequence: CDR1 SGHVS, CDR2 FQNEAQ. The V and J ends lost 5 bases and 4 bases respectively, with 16 bases between them. There are 15 residues in the CDR3. CDR3 DNA: TGTGCCAGCAGCGCCCGGGACATCGAGTCAGATACGCAGTATTTT. The encoded protein is CASSARDIESDTQYF.

This clone appeared a few times. The chain links TRBV6-5 to TRBJ1-2; no clear D. Trimming shortened V by 0 bases and J by 7 bases, and 9 bases separated the two germline ends. The V gene's germline CDR1 is MNHEY and CDR2 SVGAGI. The CDR3 runs 13 residues. CDR3: CASSYSPMSGYTF. In DNA form, the CDR3 reads TGTGCCAGCAGTTACTCCCCAATGAGTGGCTACACCTTC.

The rearrangement uses TRBV5-1 and TRBJ2-7; D unresolved. The germline V gene has CDR1 SGHRS and CDR2 YFSETQ. The CDR3 is 13 residues long. V lost 4 bases and J lost 1, with 9 bases in between. This CDR3 reads CASSQGLSYEQYF. CDR3 nucleotide sequence: TGCGCCAGCAGCCAAGGGCTTTCCTACGAGCAGTACTTC.

This clone was seen just once. The chain recombines TRBV12-3 or TRBV12-4 with TRBJ2-3; 8 positions match TRBD1. The V and J ends lost 6 bases and 5 bases, in that order; junction bases with no gene match: 1. The CDR3 has 12 residues. The CDR3 loop reads CASRQGGDTQYF. The CDR3, as DNA: TGTGCCAGCAGACAGGGGGGAGATACGCAGTATTTT.

The chain couples TRBV7-8 to TRBJ1-2; 8 bases line up with TRBD1. CDR1 and CDR2 from the germline V gene are SGHVS and FQNEAQ. V lost 1 base, J lost 8 bases, and 6 bases stayed unmatched. The CDR3 length is 14 residues. CDR3 sequence (DNA): TGTGCCAGCAGCTTAGGGACAGGGTTCGGGGGCTACACCTTC. This sequence encodes CASSLGTGFGGYTF. The variable domain in full, with the rest retrieved from reference TRBV7-8 and TRBJ1-2, is GAGVSQSPRYKVAKRGQDVALRCDPISGHVSLFWYQQALGQGPEFLTYFQNEAQLDKSGLPSDRFFAERPEGSVSTLKIQRTQQEDSAVYLCASSLGTGFGGYTFGSGTRLTVV.

The V gene is TRBV30, the J gene TRBJ1-2, with a weak D call TRBD1 (5 bases). This CDR3 region has 11 residues. Germline-derived CDR1 and CDR2 are GTSNPN and SVGIG (reference sequence). Deletions cut 5 bases from V and 6 bases from J, with 10 bases between. The CDR3 sequence is CAWGQGDGYTF. The CDR3 DNA reads as TGTGCCTGGGGGCAGGGTGATGGCTACACCTTC.

The J gene is TRBJ1-1, the V gene TRBV27; D remains unclear. CDR1 and CDR2 from the germline V gene are MNHEY and SMNVEV (reference sequence). This CDR3 is 15 amino acids long. V dropped 6 bases and J dropped 5 bases, with 19 bases sitting between them. The DNA for the CDR3 is TGTGCCAGCAGCGTATTTCAGGACGGGGAGACTGAAGCTTTCTTT. This codes for CASSVFQDGETEAFF.

This chain connects TRBV30 to TRBJ2-1, with no clear D. This CDR3 comprises 11 residues. Trimming shortened V by 1 base and J by 7 bases, and 5 bases separated the two germline ends. Germline CDR1 is GTSNPN and CDR2 is SVGIG (reference sequence). CDR3 amino acids: CAWSDGNEQFF. Written as DNA, the CDR3 is TGTGCCTGGAGTGACGGTAATGAGCAGTTCTTC.

The chain combines TRBV7-9 with TRBJ1-1; D unresolved. V was shortened by 1 base and J by 5 bases, with 8 bases between the two germline ends. This CDR3 has 13 residues. Per germline, CDR1 SEHNR and CDR2 FQNEAQ (reference sequence). CDR3 sequence reads: CASSLVEETEAFF. The CDR3 nucleotides are TGTGCCAGCAGCTTAGTTGAGGAAACTGAAGCTTTCTTT.

CDR3 in amino acids: CSAVPGQGTYGYTF. CDR3 DNA sequence: TGCAGCGCCGTCCCGGGACAGGGAACCTATGGCTACACCTTC. The V and J genes are TRBV29-1 and TRBJ1-2; 9 nucleotides agree with TRBD1. CDR1 is SQVTM, CDR2 ANQGSEA, per germline. V lost 7 bases, J lost 4 bases, and 10 bases stayed unmatched. This CDR3 spans 14 amino acids.

The rearrangement uses TRBV19 and TRBJ1-4; no definite D call. This CDR3 region has 16 residues. With 4 bases removed from V and 7 bases from J, the gap between germline ends came to 19 bases. Per the germline V gene, CDR1 is LNHDA and CDR2 is SQIVND (reference sequence). CDR3 coding DNA: TGTGCCAGTAGTACCCAAACGACCATTGATGGTGAAAAACTGTTTTTT. Its translation is CASSTQTTIDGEKLFF.

V usage is TRBV5-1 and J usage is TRBJ1-2, with TRBD1 as a possible D gene (5 bases). The V end was cut by 4 bases, the J end by 6 bases, with 13 bases between. CDR1 and CDR2 (germline): SGHRS, YFSETQ. The CDR3 is made up of 13 amino acids. The CDR3 DNA follows: TGCGCCAGCAGCCTAGAGGGGCGTGATGGCTACACCTTC. It yields the protein CASSLEGRDGYTF. Together with reference TRBV5-1 and TRBJ1-2, the CDR3 gives the full variable domain: KAGVTQTPRYLIKTRGQQVTLSCSPISGHRSVSWYQQTPGQGLQFLFEYFSETQRNKGNFPGRFSGRQFSNSRSEMNVSTLELGDSALYLCASSLEGRDGYTFGSGTRLTVV.

This chain connects TRBV9 to TRBJ1-1; tentative D call: TRBD1 (5 bases). V was cut by 7 bases and J by 5 bases, with 15 bases left in between. This CDR3 comprises 13 residues. The germline V gene encodes CDR1 SGDLS and CDR2 YYNGEE. The CDR3 spells CASRLGPGTEAFF. As DNA, the CDR3 is TGTGCCAGCCGCTTGGGACCGGGAACTGAAGCTTTCTTT.

The chain combines TRBV9 with TRBJ2-1; no clear D gene. V lost 2 bases and J lost 4, with 7 bases in between. CDR1 and CDR2 (germline): SGDLS, YYNGEE. The CDR3 loop spans 13 amino acids. This chain's CDR3 is CASSVAQYNEQFF. Here the CDR3 DNA reads TGTGCCAGCAGCGTTGCGCAGTACAATGAGCAGTTCTTC.

The chain has TRBV10-1 and TRBJ1-1; D unclear. Germline CDR1 is WNHNN and CDR2 is SYGVQD (reference sequence). Trimming took 6 bases from V and 1 from J, leaving 9 bases between them. This CDR3 contains 13 residues. In nucleotides, the CDR3 is TGCGCCAGCAGGGACCAATGGAACACTGAAGCTTTCTTT. Its protein product is CASRDQWNTEAFF.

The CDR3 spells CASSVAHNYNEQFF. DNA for the CDR3: TGTGCCAGCAGCGTAGCTCACAACTACAATGAGCAGTTCTTC. The chain is built from TRBV9 and TRBJ2-1; D gene ambiguous. V lost 0 bases and J lost 3, with 7 bases in between. Germline V gene lookup returns CDR1 SGDLS and CDR2 YYNGEE. The CDR3 has 14 residues.

The V gene is TRBV9, the J gene TRBJ2-7, with 10 bases aligning to TRBD1. V gave up 4 bases and J gave up 6 bases; unmatched junction bases: 7. CDR3 length: 14 residues. Germline CDR1 is SGDLS and CDR2 is YYNGEE. The CDR3 DNA is TGTGCCAGCAGCACCGGGACAGGGGTTTCCGAGCAGTACTTC. This translates into CASSTGTGVSEQYF. Full variable domain (missing parts from reference TRBV9 and TRBJ2-7): DSGVTQTPKHLITATGQRVTLRCSPRSGDLSVYWYQQSLDQGLQFLIQYYNGEERAKGNILERFSAQQFPDLHSELNLSSLELGDSALYFCASSTGTGVSEQYFGPGTRLTVT.

This rearrangement joins TRBV2 to TRBJ1-1, with D possibly TRBD1 on 6 matching bases. Per the germline V gene, CDR1 is SNHLY and CDR2 is FYNNEI. The V end was cut by 11 bases, the J end by 0 bases, with 13 bases between. This CDR3 is built from 13 residues. The CDR3 nucleotides read TGTGCCGGACACCGGGACATGAACACTGAAGCTTTCTTT. Protein product: CAGHRDMNTEAFF.

The chain has TRBV18 and TRBJ2-7; D ambiguous. The CDR3 runs to 15 residues. V was pared by 3 bases and J by 7 bases, with 19 bases between. Germline CDR1 and CDR2: KGHSH and LQKENI. The CDR3 coding sequence is TGTGCCAGCTCACCGGACCAATTTTTATCTGGGGAGCAGTACTTC. It yields the protein CASSPDQFLSGEQYF. Based on the CDR3 plus reference TRBV18 and TRBJ2-7, the full variable domain is NAGVMQNPRHLVRRRGQEARLRCSPMKGHSHVYWYRQLPEEGLKFMVYLQKENIIDESGMPKERFSAEFPKEGPSILRIQQVVRGDSAAYFCASSPDQFLSGEQYFGPGTRLTVT.

The chain uses TRBV7-9 and TRBJ2-7; D possibly matches TRBD1 or TRBD2 (5 bases each). This CDR3 has 12 residues. V was trimmed by 5 bases and J by 5 bases, leaving 10 bases between them. CDR1 is SEHNR and CDR2 is FQNEAQ in the germline V gene (reference sequence). The CDR3 sequence: CASSPGRDEQYF. The CDR3 region has the DNA TGTGCCAGCAGCCCAGGGCGGGACGAGCAGTACTTC.

The chain links TRBV7-9 to TRBJ1-2, with D possibly TRBD1 on 5 matching bases. The CDR3 extends over 18 amino acids. Trimming shortened V by 1 base and J by 5 bases, and 23 bases separated the two germline ends. In germline, CDR1 is SEHNR, CDR2 FQNEAQ (reference sequence). The CDR3 reads CASSLVVGTVPVGYGYTF. The DNA of the CDR3 is TGTGCCAGCAGCTTAGTAGTAGGGACTGTGCCGGTGGGGTATGGCTACACCTTC.

V gene TRBV18 combines with J gene TRBJ1-1; the D is unclear. Trimming cost V 6 bases and J 4 bases, with 12 bases left between them. Looked up from germline, CDR1 is KGHSH and CDR2 is LQKENI. The CDR3 totals 13 residues. CDR3 amino acids: CASSPRESTEAFF. CDR3 nucleotides: TGTGCCAGCTCCCCCCGGGAGAGCACTGAAGCTTTCTTT.